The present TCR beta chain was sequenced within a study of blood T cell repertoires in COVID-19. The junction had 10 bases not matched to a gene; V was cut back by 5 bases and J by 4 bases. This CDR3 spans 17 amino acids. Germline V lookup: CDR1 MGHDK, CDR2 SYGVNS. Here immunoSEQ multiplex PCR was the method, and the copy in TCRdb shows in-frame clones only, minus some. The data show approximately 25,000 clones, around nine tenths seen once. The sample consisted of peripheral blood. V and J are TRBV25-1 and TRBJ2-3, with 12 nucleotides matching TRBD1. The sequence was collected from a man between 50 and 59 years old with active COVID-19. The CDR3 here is CASSYPGQGAESDTQYF. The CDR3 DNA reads TGTGCCAGCAGTTATCCGGGACAGGGGGCCGAGTCAGATACGCAGTATTTT. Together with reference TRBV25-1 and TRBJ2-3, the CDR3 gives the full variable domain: EADIYQTPRYLVIGTGKKITLECSQTMGHDKMYWYQQDPGMELHLIHYSYGVNSTEKGDLSSESTVSRIRTEHFPLTLESARPSHTSQYLCASSYPGQGAESDTQYFGPGTRLTVL.